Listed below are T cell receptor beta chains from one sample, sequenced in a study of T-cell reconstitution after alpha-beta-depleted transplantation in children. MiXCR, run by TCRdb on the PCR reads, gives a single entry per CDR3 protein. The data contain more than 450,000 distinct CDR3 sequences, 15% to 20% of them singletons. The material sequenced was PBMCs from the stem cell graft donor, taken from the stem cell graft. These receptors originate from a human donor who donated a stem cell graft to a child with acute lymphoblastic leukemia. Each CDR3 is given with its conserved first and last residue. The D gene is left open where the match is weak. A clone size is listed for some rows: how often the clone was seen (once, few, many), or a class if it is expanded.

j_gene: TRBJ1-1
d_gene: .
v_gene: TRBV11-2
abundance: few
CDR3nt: TGTGCCAGCAGGAAAACCGGGGACACTGAAGCTTTCTTT
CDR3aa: CASRKTGDTEAFF

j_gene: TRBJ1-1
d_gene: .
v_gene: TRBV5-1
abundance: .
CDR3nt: TGCGCCAGCAGCTTGGCTTCTGAGACTGAAGCTTTCTTT
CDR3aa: CASSLASETEAFF

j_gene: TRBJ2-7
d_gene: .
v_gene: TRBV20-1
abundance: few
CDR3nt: TGCAGTGCGCACGAGCAGTACTTC
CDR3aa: CSAHEQYF

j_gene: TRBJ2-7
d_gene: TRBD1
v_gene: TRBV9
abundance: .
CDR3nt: TGTGCCAGCAGCGTAGCCCAGGGGGCCTACGAGCAGTACTTC
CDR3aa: CASSVAQGAYEQYF

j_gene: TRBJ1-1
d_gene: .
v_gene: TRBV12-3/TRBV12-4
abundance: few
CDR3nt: TGTGCCAGCAGTACTCAGATTAGTGGGACTGAAGCTTTCTTT
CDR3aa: CASSTQISGTEAFF

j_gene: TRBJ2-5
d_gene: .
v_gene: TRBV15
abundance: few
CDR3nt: TGTGCCACCAGCAGTCGTCGACAGAGGCCGGAGACCCAGTACTTC
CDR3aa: CATSSRRQRPETQYF

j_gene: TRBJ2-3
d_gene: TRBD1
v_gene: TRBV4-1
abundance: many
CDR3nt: TGCGCCAGCAGCCAACTCGACAGGGACGCAGATACGCAGTATTTT
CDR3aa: CASSQLDRDADTQYF

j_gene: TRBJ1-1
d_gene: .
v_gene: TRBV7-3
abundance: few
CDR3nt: TGTGCCAGCAGTTCTATGGGTGGGACTGAAGCTTTCTTT
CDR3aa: CASSSMGGTEAFF

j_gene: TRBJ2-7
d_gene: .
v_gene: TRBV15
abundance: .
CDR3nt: TGTGCCACCAGCAGACCAATTTACGAGCAGTACTTC
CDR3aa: CATSRPIYEQYF

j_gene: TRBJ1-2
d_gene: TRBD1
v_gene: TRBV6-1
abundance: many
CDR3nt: TGTGCCAGCAGTAAAACAGGGGGCTACTATGGCTACACCTTC
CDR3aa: CASSKTGGYYGYTF

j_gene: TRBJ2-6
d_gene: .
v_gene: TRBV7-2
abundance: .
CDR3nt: TGTGCCAGCAGCTTAGGCTACGTCCTGACTTTC
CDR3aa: CASSLGYVLTF

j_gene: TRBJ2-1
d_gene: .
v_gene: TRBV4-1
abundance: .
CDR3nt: TGCGCCAGCAGCCACCGAAGGGCGGCGGGTGAGCAGTTCTTC
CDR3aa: CASSHRRAAGEQFF

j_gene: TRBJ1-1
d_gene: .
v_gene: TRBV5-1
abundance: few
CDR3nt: TGCGCCAGCAGATTGGCGCGAGGATACACTGAAGCTTTCTTT
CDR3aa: CASRLARGYTEAFF

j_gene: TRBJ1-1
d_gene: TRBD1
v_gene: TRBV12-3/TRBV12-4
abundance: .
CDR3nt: TGTGCCAGCAGTCCGGGACAGGGGGCGAATGAAGCTTTCTTT
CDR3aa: CASSPGQGANEAFF

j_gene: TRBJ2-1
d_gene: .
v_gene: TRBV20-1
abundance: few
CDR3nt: TGCAGTGCCATCCCCGGGATTCTCAATGAGCAGTTCTTC
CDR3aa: CSAIPGILNEQFF

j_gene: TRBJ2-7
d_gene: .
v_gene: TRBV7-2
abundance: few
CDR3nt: TGTGCCAGCAGCTTCCTTTCGAGTGGCAACGAGCAGTACTTC
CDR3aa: CASSFLSSGNEQYF

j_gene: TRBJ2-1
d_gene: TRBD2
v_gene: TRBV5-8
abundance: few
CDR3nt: TGTGCCAGCAGCCCGGAGACTAGCGGGAGCAATGAGCAGTTCTTC
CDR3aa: CASSPETSGSNEQFF

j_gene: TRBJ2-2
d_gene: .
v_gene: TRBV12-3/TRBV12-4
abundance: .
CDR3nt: TGTGCCAGCACTCGGCCCGGGGAGCTGTTTTTT
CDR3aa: CASTRPGELFF

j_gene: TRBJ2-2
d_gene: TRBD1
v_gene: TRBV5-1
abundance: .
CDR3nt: TGCGCCAGCAGCCCCACACCCGGGACAGGGTACACCGGGGAGCTGTTTTTT
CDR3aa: CASSPTPGTGYTGELFF

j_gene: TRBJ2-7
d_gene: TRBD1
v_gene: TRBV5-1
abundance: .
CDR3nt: TGCGCCAGCAGCTTGGTTCCCGGGACAGGGGGCTTCTACGAGCAGTACTTC
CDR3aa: CASSLVPGTGGFYEQYF

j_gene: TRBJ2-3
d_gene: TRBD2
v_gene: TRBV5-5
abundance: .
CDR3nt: TGTGCCAGCAGCTTGACTAGCGGGGGATCTACGCAGTATTTT
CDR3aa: CASSLTSGGSTQYF

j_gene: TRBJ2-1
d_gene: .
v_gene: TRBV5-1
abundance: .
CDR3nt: TGCGCCAGCAGCTTGGTGCCGGACATGGGGAATGAGCAGTTCTTC
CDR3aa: CASSLVPDMGNEQFF

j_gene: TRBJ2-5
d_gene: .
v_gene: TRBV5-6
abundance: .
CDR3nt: TGTGCCAGCAGCTTGACAGGGTGGGGGAAAGAGACCCAGTACTTC
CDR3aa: CASSLTGWGKETQYF

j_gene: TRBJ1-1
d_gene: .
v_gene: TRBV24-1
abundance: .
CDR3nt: TGTGCCACCAGTGATCCACAGGGAGGCACTGAAGCTTTCTTT
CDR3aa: CATSDPQGGTEAFF

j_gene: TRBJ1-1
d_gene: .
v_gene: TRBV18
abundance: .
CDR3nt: TGTGCCAGCTCACCGGGCAGGGAGGACACTGAAGCTTTCTTT
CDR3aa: CASSPGREDTEAFF

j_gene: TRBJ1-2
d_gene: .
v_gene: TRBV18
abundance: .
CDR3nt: TGTGCCAGCTCAACCAATGGGGCCTATGGCTACACCTTC
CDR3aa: CASSTNGAYGYTF

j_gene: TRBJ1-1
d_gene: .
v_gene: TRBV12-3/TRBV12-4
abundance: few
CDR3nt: TGTGCCAGCAGTGCCCATGGGTTGAACACTGAAGCTTTCTTT
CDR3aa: CASSAHGLNTEAFF